These T cell receptor beta chains were read from a single sample in a study of T cells in Graves' hyperthyroidism and ophthalmopathy. A single record per CDR3 protein comes from TCRdb applying MiXCR to the multiplex PCR reads. The sample holds around 700,000 distinct CDR3 sequences, about 35% seen once. Specimen: blood. These receptors were obtained from a woman between 35 and 50 years old with Graves' hyperthyroidism. The CDR3 runs from the conserved cysteine through the conserved F or W. Each record gives: D gene, J gene, CDR3 length, clone size, V gene, CDR3 DNA, CDR3 protein. A D gene is named only where the DNA matches it firmly. The size entry is marked missing in some rows and otherwise reads once, few, many or a size class.

d_call: TRBD1; j_call: TRBJ1-4; cdr3_length: 14; clone_size: -; v_call: TRBV19; cdr3_nt: TGTGCCAGTAGAACCCTGCGGACAGGCGGAAAACTGCTTTTT; cdr3_aa: CASRTLRTGGKLLF
d_call: -; j_call: TRBJ2-5; cdr3_length: 15; clone_size: few; v_call: TRBV9; cdr3_nt: TGTGCCAGCAGCGTACATACAGGGAAACAAGAGACCCAGTACTTC; cdr3_aa: CASSVHTGKQETQYF
d_call: TRBD1; j_call: TRBJ2-7; cdr3_length: 15; clone_size: -; v_call: TRBV12-3/TRBV12-4; cdr3_nt: TGTGCCAGCAGTGCCGGGACAGGGGGCGACGTAGGGCAGTACTTC; cdr3_aa: CASSAGTGGDVGQYF
d_call: -; j_call: TRBJ1-2; cdr3_length: 11; clone_size: many; v_call: TRBV7-9; cdr3_nt: TGTGCCCTATCCGGAAACTATGGCTACACCTTC; cdr3_aa: CALSGNYGYTF
d_call: -; j_call: TRBJ1-1; cdr3_length: 14; clone_size: many; v_call: TRBV9; cdr3_nt: TGTGCCAGCAGCGTAACAGGGTTGAACACTGAAGCTTTCTTT; cdr3_aa: CASSVTGLNTEAFF
d_call: -; j_call: TRBJ2-2; cdr3_length: 14; clone_size: many; v_call: TRBV4-1; cdr3_nt: TGCGCCAGCAGCATACAGCGGAACACCGGGGAGCTGTTTTTT; cdr3_aa: CASSIQRNTGELFF
d_call: -; j_call: TRBJ2-2; cdr3_length: 11; clone_size: many; v_call: TRBV12-3/TRBV12-4; cdr3_nt: TGTGCCAGCAGTCCATCCGGGGAGCTGTTTTTT; cdr3_aa: CASSPSGELFF
d_call: -; j_call: TRBJ1-2; cdr3_length: 14; clone_size: many; v_call: TRBV19; cdr3_nt: TGTGCCAGTAGTACGGGTTCGGGGGACTATGGCTACACCTTC; cdr3_aa: CASSTGSGDYGYTF
d_call: TRBD1; j_call: TRBJ2-7; cdr3_length: 15; clone_size: -; v_call: TRBV12-3/TRBV12-4; cdr3_nt: TGTGCCAGCAGTTTTAGGGACAGGGTAGATTATGAGCAGTACTTC; cdr3_aa: CASSFRDRVDYEQYF
d_call: -; j_call: TRBJ2-3; cdr3_length: 10; clone_size: once; v_call: TRBV29-1; cdr3_nt: TGCAGCGTTGTCGGGGGTACGCAGTATTTT; cdr3_aa: CSVVGGTQYF
d_call: -; j_call: TRBJ1-6; cdr3_length: 14; clone_size: -; v_call: TRBV7-9; cdr3_nt: TGTGCCAGCAGCTTGGAGTCCAGCGATTCACCCCTCCACTTT; cdr3_aa: CASSLESSDSPLHF
d_call: TRBD1; j_call: TRBJ1-6; cdr3_length: 16; clone_size: once; v_call: TRBV7-4; cdr3_nt: TGTGCCAGCAGCCGAGATCAAGGGACAGGGGACTCACCCCTCCACTTT; cdr3_aa: CASSRDQGTGDSPLHF
d_call: TRBD1; j_call: TRBJ1-2; cdr3_length: 14; clone_size: many; v_call: TRBV5-1; cdr3_nt: TGCGCCAGCAGCATACAGACAGGGGGTGATGGCTACACCTTC; cdr3_aa: CASSIQTGGDGYTF
d_call: TRBD2; j_call: TRBJ2-5; cdr3_length: 14; clone_size: many; v_call: TRBV20-1; cdr3_nt: TGCAGTGCCCCGGTAGCGGGGCGGGGAGAGACCCAGTACTTC; cdr3_aa: CSAPVAGRGETQYF
d_call: TRBD1; j_call: TRBJ2-7; cdr3_length: 14; clone_size: many; v_call: TRBV4-3; cdr3_nt: TGCGCCAGCAGCCAAGATGGACAGGGCTACGAGCAGTACTTC; cdr3_aa: CASSQDGQGYEQYF
d_call: TRBD1; j_call: TRBJ2-7; cdr3_length: 14; clone_size: -; v_call: TRBV5-1; cdr3_nt: TGCGCCAGCAGCCTGACAGGGGGAGCGAACGAGCAGTACTTC; cdr3_aa: CASSLTGGANEQYF
d_call: TRBD2; j_call: TRBJ2-7; cdr3_length: 15; clone_size: many; v_call: TRBV10-3; cdr3_nt: TGTGCCATCAGTGAGCCTAGCGGGGTGTCCTACGAGCAGTACTTC; cdr3_aa: CAISEPSGVSYEQYF
d_call: -; j_call: TRBJ1-1; cdr3_length: 11; clone_size: -; v_call: TRBV25-1; cdr3_nt: TGTGCCAGCAGGCACTTATTCCGGGCTTTCTTT; cdr3_aa: CASRHLFRAFF
d_call: TRBD1; j_call: TRBJ2-2; cdr3_length: 14; clone_size: -; v_call: TRBV29-1; cdr3_nt: TGCAGCGTTGAAGACACAGGGGCCACCGGGGAGCTGTTTTTT; cdr3_aa: CSVEDTGATGELFF
d_call: -; j_call: TRBJ2-7; cdr3_length: 14; clone_size: many; v_call: TRBV4-3; cdr3_nt: TGCGCCAGCAGCCTCGCGGTAGGAGCTTACGAGCAGTACTTC; cdr3_aa: CASSLAVGAYEQYF
d_call: TRBD1; j_call: TRBJ1-5; cdr3_length: 13; clone_size: many; v_call: TRBV7-2; cdr3_nt: TGTGCCAGCTCTGTAGACAGGGCTCAGCCCCAGCATTTT; cdr3_aa: CASSVDRAQPQHF
d_call: -; j_call: TRBJ1-1; cdr3_length: 12; clone_size: few; v_call: TRBV6-5; cdr3_nt: TGTGCCAGCAATGGTATGAACACTGAAGCTTTCTTT; cdr3_aa: CASNGMNTEAFF
d_call: -; j_call: TRBJ1-1; cdr3_length: 11; clone_size: many; v_call: TRBV29-1; cdr3_nt: TGCAGCGTCCCAGGACAGCCTGAAGCTTTCTTT; cdr3_aa: CSVPGQPEAFF
d_call: TRBD1; j_call: TRBJ1-4; cdr3_length: 16; clone_size: -; v_call: TRBV7-9; cdr3_nt: TGTGCCAGCAGCTCAGGCGACAGGGGGCAAAGAGAAAAACTGTTTTTT; cdr3_aa: CASSSGDRGQREKLFF
d_call: -; j_call: TRBJ2-6; cdr3_length: 18; clone_size: many; v_call: TRBV7-6; cdr3_nt: TGTGCCAGCAGCTTAGTCCTTGGGGGAAGCTCTGGGGCCAACGTCCTGACTTTC; cdr3_aa: CASSLVLGGSSGANVLTF
d_call: TRBD2; j_call: TRBJ2-7; cdr3_length: 13; clone_size: -; v_call: TRBV2; cdr3_nt: TGTGCCAGCGGGACTAGCTCCTACAATGAGCAGTACTTC; cdr3_aa: CASGTSSYNEQYF
d_call: -; j_call: TRBJ1-2; cdr3_length: 16; clone_size: many; v_call: TRBV7-9; cdr3_nt: TGTGCCAGCAGCTCTGATCCAGGAATAGCGTATGATGGCTACACCTTC; cdr3_aa: CASSSDPGIAYDGYTF
d_call: -; j_call: TRBJ2-6; cdr3_length: 17; clone_size: -; v_call: TRBV7-2; cdr3_nt: TGTGCCAGCAGTTTAGGCTTAGGCGACTCTGGGGCCAACGTCCTGACTTTC; cdr3_aa: CASSLGLGDSGANVLTF
d_call: TRBD1; j_call: TRBJ1-6; cdr3_length: 16; clone_size: -; v_call: TRBV7-2; cdr3_nt: TGTGCCAGCAGCTATTACCGGGACAGGGGGTATTCACCCCTCCACTTT; cdr3_aa: CASSYYRDRGYSPLHF
d_call: -; j_call: TRBJ1-4; cdr3_length: 13; clone_size: few; v_call: TRBV20-1; cdr3_nt: TGCAGTGCTAGACAGGGCTTGTATGAAAAACTGTTTTTT; cdr3_aa: CSARQGLYEKLFF
d_call: TRBD1; j_call: TRBJ1-4; cdr3_length: 14; clone_size: many; v_call: TRBV7-8; cdr3_nt: TGTGCCAGCAGCACCGGGACAGGGGGTGAAAAACTGTTTTTT; cdr3_aa: CASSTGTGGEKLFF
d_call: -; j_call: TRBJ2-3; cdr3_length: 11; clone_size: -; v_call: TRBV29-1; cdr3_nt: TGCAGCGTTGGACGAGGGGATACGCAGTATTTT; cdr3_aa: CSVGRGDTQYF
d_call: TRBD2; j_call: TRBJ2-4; cdr3_length: 15; clone_size: -; v_call: TRBV10-3; cdr3_nt: TGTGCCATCAGTGAGTCGCCTAGCGGGGAAAACATTCAGTACTTC; cdr3_aa: CAISESPSGENIQYF
d_call: TRBD1; j_call: TRBJ1-2; cdr3_length: 16; clone_size: few; v_call: TRBV20-1; cdr3_nt: TGCAGTGCTAGTATCCCAGCAGGGGGCATTGTCTATGGCTACACCTTC; cdr3_aa: CSASIPAGGIVYGYTF
d_call: -; j_call: TRBJ1-5; cdr3_length: 13; clone_size: many; v_call: TRBV2; cdr3_nt: TGTGCCAGCAGCGACACTAGCAATCAGCCCCAGCATTTT; cdr3_aa: CASSDTSNQPQHF
d_call: -; j_call: TRBJ2-6; cdr3_length: 16; clone_size: many; v_call: TRBV15; cdr3_nt: TGTGCCACCAGCAGCCGCAGGGGTGACGGGGCCAACGTCCTGACTTTC; cdr3_aa: CATSSRRGDGANVLTF
d_call: -; j_call: TRBJ2-2; cdr3_length: 13; clone_size: -; v_call: TRBV2; cdr3_nt: TGTGCCAGCAGCCGGCGGGGAGCCGGGGAGCTGTTTTTT; cdr3_aa: CASSRRGAGELFF
d_call: -; j_call: TRBJ1-5; cdr3_length: 14; clone_size: -; v_call: TRBV7-9; cdr3_nt: TGTGCCAGCAGCTTAAACAGTCACAATCAGCCCCAGCATTTT; cdr3_aa: CASSLNSHNQPQHF
d_call: -; j_call: TRBJ2-5; cdr3_length: 15; clone_size: -; v_call: TRBV11-3; cdr3_nt: TGTGCCAGCCGACACTCACGGGGCGGGGAAGAGACCCAGTACTTC; cdr3_aa: CASRHSRGGEETQYF
d_call: -; j_call: TRBJ2-5; cdr3_length: 11; clone_size: -; v_call: TRBV2; cdr3_nt: TGTGCCAGCTTAGAGGTGGGGACCCAGTACTTC; cdr3_aa: CASLEVGTQYF
d_call: TRBD1; j_call: TRBJ1-4; cdr3_length: 16; clone_size: -; v_call: TRBV4-2; cdr3_nt: TGTGCCAGCAGCCACGCTCCGGGACAGGGGAGAGAAAAACTGTTTTTT; cdr3_aa: CASSHAPGQGREKLFF
d_call: TRBD1; j_call: TRBJ1-5; cdr3_length: 14; clone_size: many; v_call: TRBV19; cdr3_nt: TGTGCCAGTAGCGACAGGGGGCCGCGGCAGCCCCAGCATTTT; cdr3_aa: CASSDRGPRQPQHF
d_call: TRBD1; j_call: TRBJ2-7; cdr3_length: 15; clone_size: many; v_call: TRBV7-2; cdr3_nt: TGTGCCAGCAGCCCAGGACAGGGGGCGGGATGGGAGCAGTACTTC; cdr3_aa: CASSPGQGAGWEQYF
d_call: -; j_call: TRBJ2-7; cdr3_length: 15; clone_size: few; v_call: TRBV20-1; cdr3_nt: TGCAGTGCTCGACCTCTTTCAGACATCTCCTACGAGCAGTACTTC; cdr3_aa: CSARPLSDISYEQYF
d_call: -; j_call: TRBJ1-4; cdr3_length: 15; clone_size: -; v_call: TRBV13; cdr3_nt: TGTGCCAGCAGCCACCGGGCAGGACCTAATGAAAAACTGTTTTTT; cdr3_aa: CASSHRAGPNEKLFF
d_call: -; j_call: TRBJ2-5; cdr3_length: 15; clone_size: -; v_call: TRBV10-1; cdr3_nt: TGCGCCAGCAGTGAGTCTAGCGGCTACCAAGAGACCCAGTACTTC; cdr3_aa: CASSESSGYQETQYF
d_call: -; j_call: TRBJ2-3; cdr3_length: 13; clone_size: -; v_call: TRBV29-1; cdr3_nt: TGCAGCGTTGGAGGCCAGGCCCCAGATACGCAGTATTTT; cdr3_aa: CSVGGQAPDTQYF
d_call: TRBD1; j_call: TRBJ1-1; cdr3_length: 14; clone_size: many; v_call: TRBV4-3; cdr3_nt: TGTGCCAGCAGCCCAGGGGGCCCGAACACTGAAGCTTTCTTT; cdr3_aa: CASSPGGPNTEAFF
d_call: -; j_call: TRBJ2-7; cdr3_length: 11; clone_size: -; v_call: TRBV7-9; cdr3_nt: TGTGCCAGCAGCTACGGACCCGAGCAGTACTTC; cdr3_aa: CASSYGPEQYF
d_call: -; j_call: TRBJ1-3; cdr3_length: 14; clone_size: -; v_call: TRBV9; cdr3_nt: TGTGCCAGCAGCGTAGAGGACGGTGGAAACACCATATATTTT; cdr3_aa: CASSVEDGGNTIYF
d_call: TRBD1; j_call: TRBJ1-6; cdr3_length: 14; clone_size: -; v_call: TRBV27; cdr3_nt: TGTGCCAGCACCGCCCAGGGGGTGAATTCACCCCTCCACTTT; cdr3_aa: CASTAQGVNSPLHF
d_call: TRBD1; j_call: TRBJ2-7; cdr3_length: 16; clone_size: few; v_call: TRBV19; cdr3_nt: TGTGCCAGTAGTAAGGTACCAGGGACAGGGAAGTACGAGCAGTACTTC; cdr3_aa: CASSKVPGTGKYEQYF
d_call: TRBD1; j_call: TRBJ2-5; cdr3_length: 14; clone_size: -; v_call: TRBV7-8; cdr3_nt: TGTGCCAGCAGCTGGGGACAGGGAGAGACCGTTCAGTACTTC; cdr3_aa: CASSWGQGETVQYF
d_call: -; j_call: TRBJ1-5; cdr3_length: 12; clone_size: many; v_call: TRBV6-2/TRBV6-3; cdr3_nt: TGTGCCAGCGAGAATGTCAATCAGCCCCAGCATTTT; cdr3_aa: CASENVNQPQHF
d_call: TRBD1; j_call: TRBJ1-1; cdr3_length: 12; clone_size: -; v_call: TRBV19; cdr3_nt: TGTGCCAGTCAGGGGGTGGGCACTGAAGCTTTCTTT; cdr3_aa: CASQGVGTEAFF
d_call: -; j_call: TRBJ2-7; cdr3_length: 16; clone_size: -; v_call: TRBV2; cdr3_nt: TGTGCCAGCAGCACAGTGACGGCTCCAACGTCGTACGAGCAGTACTTC; cdr3_aa: CASSTVTAPTSYEQYF
d_call: -; j_call: TRBJ2-7; cdr3_length: 15; clone_size: few; v_call: TRBV9; cdr3_nt: TGTGCCAGCAGCCCTCAAGGGGGGAACGGTTACGAGCAGTACTTC; cdr3_aa: CASSPQGGNGYEQYF
d_call: -; j_call: TRBJ2-2; cdr3_length: 15; clone_size: many; v_call: TRBV10-3; cdr3_nt: TGTGCCATCAGTGAGCTGGGGACTCACACCGGGGAGCTGTTTTTT; cdr3_aa: CAISELGTHTGELFF
d_call: -; j_call: TRBJ2-3; cdr3_length: 15; clone_size: few; v_call: TRBV15; cdr3_nt: TGTGCCACCAGCAGAGTGGTCCCAAGCACAGATACGCAGTATTTT; cdr3_aa: CATSRVVPSTDTQYF